The rows below give T cell receptor beta chains drawn from one sample of a study of neoadjuvant anti-PD-1 for oral cavity cancer. Measured with immunoSEQ multiplex PCR; TCRdb has only the in-frame clones, and not every one. The sample comprises about 7,000 clones, 48% of which are singletons, and 10% to 12% rests with the top ten. The sequencing used tumor tissue, collected before nivolumab (anti-PD-1) treatment. These receptors originate from a person aged 35 to 85 with oral cavity squamous cell carcinoma. The CDR3 runs from the conserved cysteine through the conserved F or W. The D gene is left open where the match is weak. Clone size, where shown, is once, few, many, or a class for clones that have expanded.

CDR3,DNA,J,D,size,V
CASSRTSGRASTDTQYF,TGCGCCAGCAGCAGGACTAGCGGGAGGGCTAGCACAGATACGCAGTATTTT,TRBJ2-3,TRBD2,NA,TRBV5-1
CAISESRGAGETQYF,TGTGCCATCAGTGAGTCAAGGGGCGCAGGGGAGACCCAGTACTTC,TRBJ2-5,NA,NA,TRBV10-3
CAISGQLSSYNEQFF,TGTGCCATCAGTGGGCAGCTCAGCTCCTACAATGAGCAGTTCTTC,TRBJ2-1,NA,NA,TRBV10-3
CASSYGSTDTQYF,TGTGCCAGCAGTTACGGCTCCACAGATACGCAGTATTTT,TRBJ2-3,NA,NA,TRBV6-5
CASSARDSRETDTQYF,TGTGCCAGCAGCGCCCGGGACTCACGGGAGACGGATACGCAGTATTTT,TRBJ2-3,NA,once,TRBV13
CASSSGPSGPPGEQFF,TGTGCCAGCAGCTCCGGACCGTCCGGCCCGCCGGGTGAGCAGTTCTTC,TRBJ2-1,NA,NA,TRBV7-9
CASSTGQSGYNEQFF,TGTGCCAGTAGTACGGGACAGTCGGGATACAATGAGCAGTTCTTC,TRBJ2-1,TRBD1,NA,TRBV19
CASRPGTSGHSSYEQYF,TGTGCCAGCAGACCCGGGACTAGCGGGCATAGCTCCTACGAGCAGTACTTC,TRBJ2-7,TRBD2,NA,TRBV28
CASSPPGGRGNQPQHF,TGTGCCAGCTCACCACCCGGGGGACGTGGCAATCAGCCCCAGCATTTT,TRBJ1-5,NA,few,TRBV18
CASLDRATTGRELFF,TGTGCCAGCCTTGATCGGGCTACCACTGGGAGGGAGCTGTTTTTT,TRBJ2-2,NA,once,TRBV6-1
CASSEDRGRPIQYF,TGCGCCAGCAGTGAGGACAGGGGGCGCCCGATTCAGTACTTC,TRBJ2-4,TRBD1,NA,TRBV10-2
CASGTGLAATEAFF,TGTGCCAGCGGGACAGGGCTTGCAGCCACTGAAGCTTTCTTT,TRBJ1-1,TRBD1,NA,TRBV28
CASSFQGLAGGEQYF,TGTGCCAGCAGTTTTCAGGGACTAGCGGGGGGCGAGCAGTACTTC,TRBJ2-7,TRBD2,few,TRBV27
CASGGRRNTGELFF,TGTGCCAGCGGGGGGCGGCGGAACACCGGGGAGCTGTTTTTT,TRBJ2-2,NA,NA,TRBV6-5
CASSFKRLNTGELFF,TGTGCCAGCAGCTTTAAGAGGTTAAACACCGGGGAGCTGTTTTTT,TRBJ2-2,NA,NA,TRBV7-6
CAWSVTGAGGYGYTF,TGTGCCTGGAGTGTAACCGGGGCTGGAGGGTATGGCTACACCTTC,TRBJ1-2,NA,medium-sized,TRBV30
CAISEAGSSYNEQFF,TGTGCCATCAGTGAAGCGGGGAGCTCCTACAATGAGCAGTTCTTC,TRBJ2-1,TRBD2,NA,TRBV10-3
CASSLLPGAQQYF,TGTGCCAGCAGTTTACTCCCCGGGGCGCAGCAGTACTTC,TRBJ2-7,NA,medium-sized,TRBV27
CASSEGTASNQPQHF,TGTGCCAGTAGTGAGGGGACTGCTAGCAATCAGCCCCAGCATTTT,TRBJ1-5,NA,NA,TRBV19
CASGTRRNYGYTF,TGTGCCAGCGGTACCCGCAGGAACTATGGCTACACCTTC,TRBJ1-2,NA,few,TRBV6-5
CASSYTDGYEQYF,TGCGCCAGCAGCTACACGGACGGCTACGAGCAGTACTTC,TRBJ2-7,NA,few,TRBV5-1
CASSQPGSSKLFF,TGTGCCAGCAGTCAGCCGGGTTCGTCAAAACTGTTTTTT,TRBJ1-4,NA,few,TRBV27
CASSEEGASGSDEQFF,TGTGCCAGCAGTGAGGAGGGGGCTAGCGGGAGCGATGAGCAGTTCTTC,TRBJ2-1,TRBD2,NA,TRBV6-1
CASSLFGGDSYNEQFF,TGTGCCAGCAGTTTATTTGGGGGGGACTCCTACAATGAGCAGTTCTTC,TRBJ2-1,TRBD2,NA,TRBV28
CASSANRGPLAGGPHEQYF,TGTGCCAGCAGCGCCAACAGGGGACCACTAGCGGGAGGGCCCCACGAGCAGTACTTC,TRBJ2-7,TRBD2,few,TRBV9
CASSQVGRTDEQFF,TGCGCCAGCAGCCAAGTTGGGAGGACGGATGAGCAGTTCTTC,TRBJ2-1,NA,few,TRBV4-1
CASSLTVETQYF,TGTGCCAGCAGCTTAACGGTAGAGACCCAGTACTTC,TRBJ2-5,NA,NA,TRBV7-6
CASSDPPRGRRDGANVLTF,TGTGCCAGTAGTGACCCCCCGCGGGGGCGGAGGGACGGGGCCAACGTCCTGACTTTC,TRBJ2-6,NA,NA,TRBV19
CASSARLLGGYGYTF,TGTGCCAGCAGTGCCCGGCTCCTGGGGGGTTATGGCTACACCTTC,TRBJ1-2,NA,few,TRBV27
CASSLGTGTGELFF,TGTGCCAGCAGCTTGGGGACAGGGACCGGGGAGCTGTTTTTT,TRBJ2-2,TRBD1,NA,TRBV11-3
CATFRGDRELDTQYF,TGTGCCACTTTTAGAGGGGACAGGGAATTAGATACGCAGTATTTT,TRBJ2-3,TRBD1,few,TRBV5-4
CASSDTRTGTYGYTF,TGTGCCAGCAGCGACACCAGAACAGGGACCTATGGCTACACCTTC,TRBJ1-2,NA,NA,TRBV13
CASSRPSGANVLTF,TGTGCCAGCAGCCGTCCTTCTGGGGCCAACGTCCTGACTTTC,TRBJ2-6,NA,NA,TRBV11-2